This entry lists 13 T cell receptor beta chains sequenced from one sample in a study of blood T cell repertoires in COVID-19. The assay was immunoSEQ multiplex PCR, and TCRdb's table has in-frame clones only and misses some. The top ten clones hold 11% of a sample with approximately 150,000 clones, 80% to 90% of them seen once. The sequenced material came from PBMCs or T cells enriched from blood (not recorded which). Receptor source: a man in his 60s who had recovered from COVID-19.

The gene calls are TRBV6-1 and TRBJ2-7; 10 bases agree with TRBD2. Per the germline V gene, CDR1 is MNHNS and CDR2 is SASEGT. Trimming took 0 bases from V and 6 from J; bases not matched to a gene: 5. The CDR3 contains 15 residues. This CDR3 is CASSEALGTSAEQYF. The CDR3 coding sequence is TGTGCCAGCAGTGAAGCGCTCGGGACTAGCGCCGAGCAGTACTTC.

CDR3 residues: CAWSDASGRRGDTQYF. The CDR3 region has the DNA TGTGCCTGGAGTGACGCTAGCGGGAGGCGTGGAGATACGCAGTATTTT. This sequence joins TRBV30 and TRBJ2-3; 11 bases map to TRBD2. V lost 1 base to trimming and J lost 5 bases; unmatched junction nucleotides: 8. CDR1 and CDR2 (germline): GTSNPN, SVGIG (reference sequence). The CDR3 sequence is 16 residues long.

This chain connects TRBV29-1 to TRBJ2-7; tentative D call: TRBD1 (5 bases). The CDR3 spans 11 residues. V was shortened by 4 bases and J by 6 bases, with 10 bases between the two germline ends. Per the germline V gene, CDR1 is SQVTM and CDR2 is ANQGSEA. CDR3 DNA sequence: TGCAGCGTTGGCGATAGGGGCGAGCAGTACTTC. Its translation is CSVGDRGEQYF.

The J gene is TRBJ1-6, the V gene TRBV27, with D perhaps TRBD1 (5 bases). Germline CDR1 reads MNHEY; CDR2 reads SMNVEV (reference sequence). Deletions cut 2 bases from V and 8 bases from J, with 13 bases between. The CDR3 contains 15 residues. CDR3 loop: CASSLRGLRDSPLHF. CDR3 nucleotide sequence: TGTGCCAGCAGTTTAAGGGGTTTAAGGGATTCACCCCTCCACTTT.

This chain uses TRBV18 with TRBJ1-3, with D hard to call. V lost 0 bases and J lost 8, with 8 bases in between. The length of the CDR3 is 13 residues. In germline, CDR1 is KGHSH, CDR2 LQKENI. CDR3 in DNA: TGTGCCAGCTCACCACCTAGTGAAGACACCATATATTTT. Translating gives CASSPPSEDTIYF.

The rearrangement uses TRBV7-9 and TRBJ1-4, with TRBD1 matching over 8 bases. The ends lost 5 bases at V and 7 bases at J; junction bases unmatched: 9. The V gene's germline CDR1 is SEHNR and CDR2 FQNEAQ (reference sequence). This CDR3 contains 15 residues. The CDR3 sequence is CASSLGQGVAEKLFF. The DNA of the CDR3 is TGTGCCAGCAGCCTCGGACAGGGAGTGGCTGAAAAACTGTTTTTT.

J is TRBJ1-2 and V is TRBV29-1; TRBD1 might be the D (6 bases). V was cut by 5 bases and J by 0 bases, with 13 bases left in between. CDR1 is SQVTM and CDR2 is ANQGSEA in the germline V gene. This CDR3 contains 14 residues. The CDR3 sequence is CSVSRQAPNYGYTF. Written as DNA, the CDR3 is TGCAGCGTTTCCCGACAGGCTCCTAACTATGGCTACACCTTC. The full variable domain, rest sourced from reference TRBV29-1 and TRBJ1-2, is SAVISQKPSRDICQRGTSLTIQCQVDSQVTMMFWYRQQPGQSLTLIATANQGSEATYESGFVIDKFPISRPNLTFSTLTVSNMSPEDSSIYLCSVSRQAPNYGYTFGSGTRLTVV.

This chain connects TRBV19 to TRBJ2-7; 9 nucleotides line up with TRBD2. The CDR3 runs to 15 residues. Trimming removed 3 bases from V and 2 bases from J; junction bases left unmatched: 5. CDR1 LNHDA and CDR2 SQIVND come from the germline V gene (reference sequence). CDR3 loop: CASSMRAGGPYEQYF. For the CDR3, the DNA is TGTGCCAGTAGTATGAGGGCGGGAGGGCCCTACGAGCAGTACTTC.

V gene TRBV7-8 combines with J gene TRBJ1-5; 7 bases fit TRBD1. The germline CDR1 and CDR2 sequences are SGHVS and FQNEAQ. CDR3 size: 15 residues. V trimming: 5 bases; J trimming: 0 bases; junction bases outside the gene matches: 4. The CDR3 is CASSPGTVSNQPQHF. The CDR3 DNA is TGTGCCAGCAGCCCAGGGACAGTTAGCAATCAGCCCCAGCATTTT.

This chain uses TRBV9 with TRBJ2-7, with D perhaps TRBD1 (6 bases). Trimming took 0 bases from V and 2 from J, leaving 9 bases between them. The CDR3 runs to 14 residues. CDR1 and CDR2 from the germline V gene are SGDLS and YYNGEE. This CDR3 is CASSVEWDTYEQYF. CDR3 nucleotide sequence: TGTGCCAGCAGCGTAGAGTGGGACACCTACGAGCAGTACTTC.

The rearrangement joins TRBV6-6 to TRBJ1-2; the match to TRBD1 covers 8 bases. CDR1 and CDR2 from the germline V gene are MNHNY and SVGAGI (reference sequence). The CDR3 extends over 15 amino acids. J gave up 4 bases and V 2 bases, and 6 bases lay outside the gene matches. CDR3 sequence: CASSYTPGGGYGYTF. As DNA, the CDR3 is TGTGCCAGCAGTTACACCCCAGGGGGCGGCTATGGCTACACCTTC.

The V and J genes are TRBV3-1 (or the pseudogene TRBV3-2) and TRBJ1-1; D not resolved. The CDR3 contains 13 residues. Germline loops: CDR1 LGHDT, CDR2 YNNKEL (reference sequence). Trimming pared 2 bases from V and 4 bases from J, leaving 8 bases between. DNA of the CDR3: TGTGCCAGCAGCCAAAAAACCGGCACTGAAGCTTTCTTT. Translating gives CASSQKTGTEAFF.

The rearrangement links TRBV5-4 to TRBJ2-3; TRBD2 is a possible D gene (6 bases). This CDR3 region has 14 residues. From germline, CDR1 is SGHNT and CDR2 YYREEE (reference sequence). V lost 2 bases to trimming and J lost 4 bases, with 11 bases between them. CDR3 sequence (DNA): TGTGCCAGCAGCTTCTCCGGGAGATCAGATACGCAGTATTTT. The encoded protein is CASSFSGRSDTQYF. Combining the CDR3 with reference TRBV5-4 and TRBJ2-3 gives the whole variable domain ETGVTQSPTHLIKTRGQQVTLRCSSQSGHNTVSWYQQALGQGPQFIFQYYREEENGRGNFPPRFSGLQFPNYSSELNVNALELDDSALYLCASSFSGRSDTQYFGPGTRLTVL.